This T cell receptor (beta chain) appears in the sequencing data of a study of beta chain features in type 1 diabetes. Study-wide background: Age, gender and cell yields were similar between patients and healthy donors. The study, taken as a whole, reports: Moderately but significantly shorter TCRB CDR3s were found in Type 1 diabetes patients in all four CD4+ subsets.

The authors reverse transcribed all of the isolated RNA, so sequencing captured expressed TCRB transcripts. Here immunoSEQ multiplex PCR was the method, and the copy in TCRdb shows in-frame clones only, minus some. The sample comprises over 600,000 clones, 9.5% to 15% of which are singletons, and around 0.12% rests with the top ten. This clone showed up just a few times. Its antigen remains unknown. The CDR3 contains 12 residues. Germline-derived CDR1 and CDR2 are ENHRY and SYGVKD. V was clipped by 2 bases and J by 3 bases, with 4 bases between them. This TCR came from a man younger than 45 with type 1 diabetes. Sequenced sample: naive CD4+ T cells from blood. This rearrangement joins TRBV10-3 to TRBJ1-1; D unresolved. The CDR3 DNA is TGTGCCATCAGTGAGACGGACACTGAAGCTTTCTTT. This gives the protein CAISETDTEAFF.